The rows below give T cell receptor beta chains drawn from one sample of a study of blood T cell repertoires in COVID-19. Assay used: immunoSEQ multiplex PCR; TCRdb lists only in-frame clones, some missing. This sample has fewer than 400,000 clones; roughly 89% occur once, and the top ten carry 1.7%. Specimen: PBMCs or T cells enriched from blood (not recorded which). These receptor sequences come from a young woman who had recovered from COVID-19. CDR3s include the opening cysteine and the closing phenylalanine or tryptophan. Fields, in order: V gene, D gene, clone size, J gene, CDR3 DNA, CDR3 protein. The D gene is left open where the match is weak. Clone size is stated in some rows and not others, as once, few, many or a class when expanded.

TRBV19,-,-,TRBJ1-5,TGTGCCAGTAGTACCCGCCCCGGGGTAAGCAATCAGCCCCAGCATTTT,CASSTRPGVSNQPQHF
TRBV5-5,-,-,TRBJ1-1,TGTGCCAGCACCCTCCCGGGGAACACTGAAGCTTTCTTT,CASTLPGNTEAFF
TRBV5-1,TRBD1,-,TRBJ2-7,TGCGCCAGCAGCCCCGGGACAGGGAATTACGAGCAGTACTTC,CASSPGTGNYEQYF
TRBV7-2,-,-,TRBJ2-5,TGTGCCAGCAGCTTAGCATCCACAGCCCAAGAGACCCAGTACTTC,CASSLASTAQETQYF
TRBV7-9,TRBD1,-,TRBJ2-1,TGTGCCAGCAGCTTAGGGGACAGCTCCTACAATGAGCAGTTCTTC,CASSLGDSSYNEQFF
TRBV24-1,-,few,TRBJ2-1,TGTGCCACCAGTGAGCCTACGGGATGGGCCAATGAGCAGTTCTTC,CATSEPTGWANEQFF
TRBV10-3,-,-,TRBJ1-1,TGTGCCTCCGTTGCGCAATTGAACACTGAAGCTTTCTTT,CASVAQLNTEAFF
TRBV5-1,TRBD1,-,TRBJ2-5,TGCGCCAGCAGCTTAAGGGGGCTCCAAGAGACCCAGTACTTC,CASSLRGLQETQYF
TRBV30,-,-,TRBJ2-7,TGTGCCTGGAGTGTTGGAGACAGATACGAGCAGTACTTC,CAWSVGDRYEQYF
TRBV19,TRBD1,-,TRBJ2-7,TGTGCCAGTAGGGGGACAGGAGACCACTACGAGCAGTACTTC,CASRGTGDHYEQYF
TRBV6-5,TRBD1,-,TRBJ2-7,TGTGCCAGCAGTCGGGACAGGGGGCACGAGCAGTACTTC,CASSRDRGHEQYF
TRBV15,-,-,TRBJ1-6,TGTGCCACCAGCAGAGCCGGGTTGAGCTCACCCCTCCACTTT,CATSRAGLSSPLHF
TRBV23-1,TRBD1,-,TRBJ1-2,TGCGCCAGCCGACATTATGAGACAGGGGGAATCTATGGCTACACCTTC,CASRHYETGGIYGYTF
TRBV3-1/TRBV3-2,-,-,TRBJ1-5,TGTGCCAGCAGCCAAGACAGTCTTCAGCCCCAGCATTTT,CASSQDSLQPQHF
TRBV6-4,-,-,TRBJ2-3,TGTGCCAGCAGTGCTGCGGCCGGCGGCACAGATACGCAGTATTTT,CASSAAAGGTDTQYF
TRBV12-3/TRBV12-4,-,-,TRBJ2-1,TGTGCCAGCAGTTTATCTAATTATGAGCAGTTCTTC,CASSLSNYEQFF
TRBV2,TRBD1,-,TRBJ1-1,TGTGCCAGCAGTACAACAGGGGGCGGCACTGAAGCTTTCTTT,CASSTTGGGTEAFF
TRBV6-5,-,-,TRBJ2-7,TGTGCCAGCTGTACAGCATCCTACGAGCAGTACTTC,CASCTASYEQYF
TRBV7-2,-,-,TRBJ1-1,TGTGCCAGCAGCTCCATCTTCGGCACTGAAGCTTTCTTT,CASSSIFGTEAFF
TRBV10-3,TRBD1,once,TRBJ2-7,TGTGCCACAGCGCCGCTTACAGGGGAAGGCTCCTACGAGCAGTACTTC,CATAPLTGEGSYEQYF
TRBV30,TRBD2,-,TRBJ2-5,TGTGCCTGGAGTGTAGCGGGGGAAGAGACCCAGTACTTC,CAWSVAGEETQYF
TRBV7-9,-,-,TRBJ1-1,TGTGCCAGCAGCCTAGCGTGGCAGCGGAACACTGAAGCTTTCTTT,CASSLAWQRNTEAFF
TRBV5-6,-,-,TRBJ1-2,TGTGCCAGCAGCTCCGCCACCGCTACAGTTAACTATGGCTACACCTTC,CASSSATATVNYGYTF
TRBV7-8,-,-,TRBJ1-5,TGTGCCAGCAGCCCCCAGTCGGCAGGCCTCAGGCCCCAGCATTTT,CASSPQSAGLRPQHF
TRBV3-1/TRBV3-2,-,once,TRBJ1-2,TGTGCCAGCAGCCAAGATCCGGGGCAGGGAGGAGCTAACTATGGCTACACCTTC,CASSQDPGQGGANYGYTF
TRBV7-2,TRBD1,-,TRBJ2-7,TGTGCCAGCAGCGGCTGGACAGGGGCGAGATACGAGCAGTACTTC,CASSGWTGARYEQYF
TRBV5-8,-,-,TRBJ2-7,TGTGCCAGCAGCTCCTCAGGACAGGGACTATACGAGCAGTACTTC,CASSSSGQGLYEQYF
TRBV5-1,TRBD2,-,TRBJ2-7,TGCGCCAGCAGCATGGGACTAGCAGACTACGAGCAGTACTTC,CASSMGLADYEQYF
TRBV6-6,TRBD2,-,TRBJ2-7,TGTGCCAGCAGTTATAGCGGGAACGGGATGGTAGGGTACTTC,CASSYSGNGMVGYF
TRBV7-9,-,-,TRBJ2-5,TGTGCCAGCAGCAGAAGCGGGACCCAGTACTTC,CASSRSGTQYF
TRBV5-5,TRBD1,-,TRBJ1-3,TGTGCCAGCAGCTCGGGACCGGGACAGGGAGGAAACACCATATATTTT,CASSSGPGQGGNTIYF
TRBV5-4,-,-,TRBJ2-7,TGTGCCAGCAGCTTGTTAGCGGATAGCTCCTACGAGCAGTACTTC,CASSLLADSSYEQYF
TRBV10-2,TRBD1,-,TRBJ1-1,TGCGCCAGCAGGGGTCCGGGACAGGGGGCTGAAGCTTTCTTT,CASRGPGQGAEAFF
TRBV7-9,TRBD2,-,TRBJ2-7,TGTGCCAGCAGCTTCGGACTAGCGGGAACCTGGGAGCAGTACTTC,CASSFGLAGTWEQYF
TRBV28,-,-,TRBJ1-5,TGTGCCAGCAGTTTCAATAGGGGTAGCAATCAGCCCCAGCATTTT,CASSFNRGSNQPQHF
TRBV10-3,TRBD2,-,TRBJ2-7,TGTGCCATCAGTGAGGGGGGGGGAACCTACGAGCAGTACTTC,CAISEGGGTYEQYF
TRBV24-1,TRBD1,-,TRBJ1-1,TGTGCCACCAGTGCAAACAGGGGACGAGCTTTCTTT,CATSANRGRAFF
TRBV20-1,TRBD2,-,TRBJ2-1,TGCAGTGCGAGCGGGGATGAGCAGTTCTTC,CSASGDEQFF
TRBV5-1,-,-,TRBJ1-1,TGCGCCAGCAGCTTAGGTCCGCTTGGAGACACTGAAGCTTTCTTT,CASSLGPLGDTEAFF
TRBV28,-,-,TRBJ1-5,TGTGCCAGCAGTCCCCGGGAGGGTTTGAGTCAGCCCCAGCATTTT,CASSPREGLSQPQHF
TRBV5-1,TRBD1,-,TRBJ1-2,TGCGCCAGCAGCTTGGCCCAGGGGGGCTATGGCTACACCTTC,CASSLAQGGYGYTF
TRBV3-1/TRBV3-2,TRBD1,few,TRBJ1-2,TGTGCCAGCAGCCAACCGACAGGGCCGTTTAACTATGGCTACACCTTC,CASSQPTGPFNYGYTF
TRBV2,-,-,TRBJ1-3,TGTGCCAGCAGTATGAGACAGAGCTCTGGAAACACCATATATTTT,CASSMRQSSGNTIYF
TRBV3-1/TRBV3-2,-,-,TRBJ1-1,TGTGCCAGCAGCCAAGAATTGCGGGGAACAAATGAAGCTTTCTTT,CASSQELRGTNEAFF
TRBV9,-,-,TRBJ2-2,TGTGCCAGCAGCGTAGGTTGGGGGGAAGTAGGCACCGGGGAGCTGTTTTTT,CASSVGWGEVGTGELFF
TRBV7-3,-,-,TRBJ2-3,TGTGCCAGCAGCTTAACGGGCTCGTATACGCAGTATTTT,CASSLTGSYTQYF